This TCR beta chain was captured in a study of neurological immune-mediated disorders. Each CDR3 protein is one row after TCRdb ran MiXCR on the 5' RACE reads. The sample shows about 62,000 distinct CDR3 sequences, under 5.5% of them seen only once. Study findings and constraints: In HTLV-1-associated myelopathy, TCR clonal expansion was greatest, and in multiple sclerosis it was least, below healthy controls. No CDR3 amino acid sequences recurred among expanded clones across subjects, suggesting private repertoires in all groups.

This clonotype was picked up many times. Its cognate antigen is unknown. The CDR3 spans 13 residues. Germline values: CDR1 DFQATT, CDR2 SNEGSKA (reference sequence). The chain couples TRBV20-1 to TRBJ1-2, with TRBD1 matching over 7 bases. The sequenced sample was PBMCs. The receptor was isolated from a woman in her fifties or sixties with multiple sclerosis. The CDR3, as DNA: TGCAGCGGTACTACAGGGGAGAGCGATGGCTACACCTTC. It translates to CSGTTGESDGYTF.